This T cell receptor beta chain was recorded in a study of T-cell memory formation after mild COVID-19. Each CDR3 protein gets one entry after TCRdb re-called the 5' RACE reads with MiXCR. Among some 450,000 distinct CDR3 sequences listed, around 19% were seen once. The V gene lost 3 bases and the J gene lost 0 bases, with 5 bases spanning the gap. CDR1 and CDR2 from the germline V gene are SGHTA and FQGNSA. The CDR3 spans 13 residues. Study results and limitations: Cross-reactive memory apparently joined, as some responding clones appeared in pre-infection memory.

This clonotype was seen repeatedly, ten times or more. What it binds is not known. The V and J genes are TRBV7-2 and TRBJ1-1, with D unclear. What was sequenced was PBMCs or a T cell subset sorted from them (not recorded which). This receptor was taken from an adult woman who had mild COVID-19 (a few samples of this study predate the infection). Cell type and time point are not known. The CDR3, as DNA: TGTGCCAGCAGCTTGGGGATGAACACTGAAGCTTTCTTT. It encodes CASSLGMNTEAFF. The full variable domain, in which reference TRBV7-2 and TRBJ1-1 provide the parts outside the CDR3, is GAGVSQSPSNKVTEKGKDVELRCDPISGHTALYWYRQSLGQGLEFLIYFQGNSAPDKSGLPSDRFSAERTGGSVSTLTIQRTQQEDSAVYLCASSLGMNTEAFFGQGTRLTVV.